This T cell receptor (beta chain) is drawn from a study of control samples from healthy donors and cancer patients. Germline-derived CDR1 and CDR2 are MNHEY and SVGAGI. The CDR3 runs 15 residues. The J segment lost 3 bases and the V segment lost 5 bases, leaving 6 bases of the junction unmatched. Data came from immunoSEQ multiplex PCR; TCRdb stores just in-frame clones and leaves some out. Here the sample spans roughly 130,000 clones, approximately 90% being singletons. The chain combines TRBV6-5 with TRBJ2-7, with 11 bases identical to TRBD2. The source material was blood. The sequence was collected from a man aged 18 to 30 in good health. CDR3 sequence: CASSPIAGGVYEQYF. The CDR3 bases are TGTGCCAGCAGTCCAATAGCGGGGGGGGTCTACGAGCAGTACTTC.